This TCR beta chain is drawn from a study of PD-1 blockade in classical Hodgkin lymphoma. On the study more broadly: Nivolumab was given intravenously to patients at 3 mg/kg every 2 weeks. Study-wide points: It was CD4+ TCR diversity, not CD8+, that rose significantly by C4D1.

Produced via immunoSEQ multiplex PCR; TCRdb's table is partial and in-frame only. The sample carries almost 30,000 clones, roughly 80% recorded once. Regarding time point: cycle 4 day 1 (C4D1), after five to seven weeks of nivolumab. All patients experienced relapse after autologous stem cell transplantation, and brentuximab vedotin exposure was variable. It was by magnetic negative selection that CD4+ T cells were purified from thawed PBMCs. Concerning this clone: The antigen is unknown.

Looked up from germline, CDR1 is MNHEY and CDR2 is SMNVEV (reference sequence). V was pared by 4 bases and J by 6 bases, with 16 bases between. The length of the CDR3 is 15 residues. This specimen consisted of CD4+ T cells from blood, obtained before the fourth cycle of nivolumab. The rearrangement links TRBV27 to TRBJ2-1, with D possibly TRBD2 on 6 matching bases. The receptor was derived from a human donor with classical Hodgkin lymphoma. The CDR3 region has the DNA TGTGCCAGCAGTTCTTGGGACTCTCTATTCAATGAGCAGTTCTTC. Its translation: CASSSWDSLFNEQFF.